The clone carrying this T cell receptor beta chain was detected many times. What it binds is unknown. The data derive from a study of neurological immune-mediated disorders. The overall study: Of the multiple sclerosis patients, around 34 in total, around 30 were relapsing-remitting and 3 were secondary progressive. Study conclusions and caveats: Multiple sclerosis was found to have the least TCR clonal expansion, below healthy controls, and HTLV-1-associated myelopathy the most.

CDR3 length: 15 amino acids. The germline CDR1 and CDR2 sequences are MNHEY and SMNVEV (reference sequence). V gave up 5 bases and J gave up 15 bases; unmatched junction bases: 12. A 10-nucleotide random UMI tagged transcripts in template-switch 5'RACE cDNA synthesis. TCRdb called the 5' RACE reads again in MiXCR, with one record for every CDR3 protein. The sample shows fewer than 50,000 distinct CDR3 sequences, 2% to 3% of them seen only once. This TCR was recovered from a man aged 30 to 39 with multiple sclerosis. The chain has TRBV27 and TRBJ2-1; 14 positions agree with TRBD2. Sequenced input: PBMCs. CDR3 amino acids: CASSPGLAGVVGPFF. The CDR3 bases are TGTGCCAGCAGTCCGGGACTAGCGGGGGTCGTGGGTCCGTTCTTC.